This is a list of T cell receptor beta chains from one sample in a study of blood T cell repertoires in COVID-19. The data were produced by immunoSEQ multiplex PCR, yet TCRdb's version contains in-frame clones alone and is incomplete. The data contain 88,000 or so clones, 80% to 90% of them seen just once; the ten biggest clones take up around 1.2%. The specimen sequenced was PBMCs or T cells enriched from blood (not recorded which). All receptors come from a woman between 50 and 59 years old with acute COVID-19. Each CDR3 is given with its conserved first and last residue. The D gene is left open where the match is weak. Clone size is shown for a subset of rows, as once, few, many or a class of expanded clone.

>TRBD2|NA|TRBV24-1|TRBJ2-1
TGTGCCACCACCTTAGCGGGAGAGCCCGATTATGAGCAGTTCTTC
CATTLAGEPDYEQFF
>NA|NA|TRBV11-2|TRBJ1-2
TGTGCCAGCAGCTTAAATCTCGCTAACTATGGCTACACCTTC
CASSLNLANYGYTF
>TRBD2|NA|TRBV10-3|TRBJ2-5
TGTGCCATCAGTGAGTCGGGTAGCGGGAGGAGCACAGAGACCCAGTACTTC
CAISESGSGRSTETQYF
>TRBD2|once|TRBV7-2|TRBJ2-4
TGTGCCAGCAGCTTAGTCGGGCTAGCGGGAGTGGGAGCCAAAAACATTCAGTACTTC
CASSLVGLAGVGAKNIQYF
>TRBD1|NA|TRBV27|TRBJ1-2
TGTGCCAGCAGTTTAATTGGACAGGGGTCTGACTATGGCTACACCTTC
CASSLIGQGSDYGYTF
>NA|NA|TRBV28|TRBJ1-2
TGTGCCAGCAGTACTGACGGGTCCTATGGCTACACCTTC
CASSTDGSYGYTF
>NA|NA|TRBV6-4|TRBJ1-1
TGTGCCAGCAGTTATTCGGCAGGGATGAACACTGAAGCTTTCTTT
CASSYSAGMNTEAFF
>TRBD2|NA|TRBV3-1/TRBV3-2|TRBJ2-7
TGTGCCAGCAGCAATTCTAGCGGGAGAGACTACGAGCAGTACTTC
CASSNSSGRDYEQYF
>NA|NA|TRBV7-3|TRBJ2-7
TGTGCCAGCAGCCTAGGCCTAGCGAGCTCCTACGAGCAGTACTTC
CASSLGLASSYEQYF
>TRBD2|NA|TRBV30|TRBJ2-7
TGTGCCTGGAGTGCGACTAGCGGGAGGGCCCTCTACGAGCAGTACTTC
CAWSATSGRALYEQYF
>NA|NA|TRBV5-1|TRBJ1-2
TGCGCCAGCAGCCCTAAAGAGGTGTCTTATGGCTACACCTTC
CASSPKEVSYGYTF
>TRBD1|NA|TRBV19|TRBJ1-2
TGTGCCAGTAGTGCCCGGGACAGGGGGGCCTATGGCTACACCTTC
CASSARDRGAYGYTF
>TRBD1|NA|TRBV18|TRBJ2-2
TGTGCCAGCTCCCGGACAGGGGACAACACCGGGGAGCTGTTTTTT
CASSRTGDNTGELFF
>TRBD2|NA|TRBV5-1|TRBJ2-7
TGCGCCAGCAGCAAGGGACTAGCGGGATATTCCTACGAGCAGTACTTC
CASSKGLAGYSYEQYF
>TRBD1|NA|TRBV24-1|TRBJ1-1
TGTGCCACCAGTGATGACAGGGTGAACACTGAAGCTTTCTTT
CATSDDRVNTEAFF
>TRBD2|NA|TRBV7-8|TRBJ2-1
TGTGCCAGCAGCTTAGGGGGTAGCGGGAGCTCCTACAATGAGCAGTTCTTC
CASSLGGSGSSYNEQFF
>TRBD1|NA|TRBV19|TRBJ1-2
TGTGCCAGTAGGCGGAAAGGACAGGGATTACATTTAAACTATGGCTACACCTTC
CASRRKGQGLHLNYGYTF
>TRBD1|NA|TRBV29-1|TRBJ2-3
TGCAGCGTTGAAGGGACAGGGGCCACAGATACGCAGTATTTT
CSVEGTGATDTQYF
>TRBD1|NA|TRBV7-2|TRBJ1-2
TGTGCCAGCAGCTTAGATAGACAGGGGAACTATGGCTACACCTTC
CASSLDRQGNYGYTF
>TRBD2|few|TRBV5-1|TRBJ2-1
TGCGCCAGCAGCACGGGACTAGCGGAATACAATGAGCAGTTCTTC
CASSTGLAEYNEQFF
>TRBD1|NA|TRBV5-6|TRBJ2-7
TGTGCCAGCAGCTCGGACAGGGGGGCCGGTCACGAGCAGTACTTC
CASSSDRGAGHEQYF
>TRBD2|NA|TRBV19|TRBJ2-7
TGTGCCAGTAGTGCCTCACCGGGCGCGGGAGTGGACTACGAGCAGTACTTC
CASSASPGAGVDYEQYF
>NA|NA|TRBV20-1|TRBJ1-2
TGCAGTGCTAGAAGTGATCGGGGCTACACCTTC
CSARSDRGYTF
>NA|NA|TRBV19|TRBJ1-2
TGTGCCAGTAGTATCGACAGGATGTATGGCTACACCTTC
CASSIDRMYGYTF
>TRBD1|NA|TRBV18|TRBJ1-1
TGTGCCAGCTCACCTGTTGGGACAGGGGATTCTGAAGCTTTCTTT
CASSPVGTGDSEAFF
>NA|NA|TRBV3-1/TRBV3-2|TRBJ2-1
TGTGCCAGCAGCCAAGACCGAGGCCTTGAGCAGTTCTTC
CASSQDRGLEQFF
>NA|once|TRBV27|TRBJ1-5
TGTGCCAGCAGGGACAGCCTGTGGAGCAATCAGCCCCAGCATTTT
CASRDSLWSNQPQHF
>NA|NA|TRBV3-1/TRBV3-2|TRBJ1-5
TGTGCCAGCAGCCAAGATCACGGTGGTCAGCCCCAGCATTTT
CASSQDHGGQPQHF
>TRBD2|once|TRBV6-5|TRBJ2-7
TGTGCCAGCAGCCCCTCCGCGGGAGGGTACGAGCAGTACTTC
CASSPSAGGYEQYF
>NA|NA|TRBV11-3|TRBJ1-1
TGTGCCAGCAGTCCCATGAACACTGAAGCTTTCTTT
CASSPMNTEAFF
>NA|once|TRBV6-4|TRBJ2-3
TGTGCCAGCAGTGACTCGAGTAGCGGGACAGCACCAGATACGCAGTATTTT
CASSDSSSGTAPDTQYF
>NA|NA|TRBV10-3|TRBJ2-7
TGTGCCATCAGTGAGCCGTCCGCGGGCCTATACGAGCAGTACTTC
CAISEPSAGLYEQYF
>NA|once|TRBV3-1/TRBV3-2|TRBJ1-2
TGTGCCAGCAGCCAAGACCGTTACCCCCCGGGATCGCCCTATGGCTACACCTTC
CASSQDRYPPGSPYGYTF
>TRBD1|NA|TRBV13|TRBJ1-1
TGTGCCAGCAGCTCCCGACAGGGACTCGGGGACACTGAAGCTTTCTTT
CASSSRQGLGDTEAFF
>NA|NA|TRBV10-1|TRBJ2-2
TGCGCCAGCAGTTACAGCACCGGGGAGCTGTTTTTT
CASSYSTGELFF
>TRBD1|NA|TRBV25-1|TRBJ1-5
TGTGCCAGTGCAAAAGCAGGGGGCAGTAATCAGCCCCAGCATTTT
CASAKAGGSNQPQHF
>NA|NA|TRBV11-3|TRBJ2-7
TGTGCCAGCAGCGCTAGGGGCGGAAACTACGAGCAGTACTTC
CASSARGGNYEQYF
>NA|NA|TRBV19|TRBJ2-7
TGTGCCAGTAGTATAGGAAGGGGGACGGGCGAGCAGTACTTC
CASSIGRGTGEQYF
>TRBD2|NA|TRBV30|TRBJ2-3
TGTGCCTGGAGTGCTAGCGGCACGGGCACAGATACGCAGTATTTT
CAWSASGTGTDTQYF
>NA|NA|TRBV19|TRBJ1-5
TGTGCCAGTAGTATCCAAGCCCCGGGCAATCAGCCCCAGCATTTT
CASSIQAPGNQPQHF
>NA|NA|TRBV11-1|TRBJ2-7
TGTGCCAGCAGTTCTACCCGGGACACCGAGCAGTACTTC
CASSSTRDTEQYF
>TRBD2|NA|TRBV7-3|TRBJ2-3
TGTGCCAGCAGCCCTAGCGGGAGTTCAGATACGCAGTATTTT
CASSPSGSSDTQYF
>NA|NA|TRBV4-3|TRBJ1-2
TGCGCCAGCAGCCAAGGGACAGTGGAGGATGGCTACACCTTC
CASSQGTVEDGYTF
>TRBD1|NA|TRBV28|TRBJ2-5
TGTGCCAGCAGTGTACAGGGGGCGGGGGAAGAGACCCAGTACTTC
CASSVQGAGEETQYF
>NA|NA|TRBV6-5|TRBJ2-2
TGTGCCAGCAGTTTTGGCACTAGTACGACCGGGGAGCTGTTTTTT
CASSFGTSTTGELFF
>NA|NA|TRBV4-2|TRBJ2-2
TGTGCCAGCAGCCCATCCTTTTTAGCGAATCCCGGGGAGCTGTTTTTT
CASSPSFLANPGELFF
>NA|NA|TRBV10-3|TRBJ1-1
TGTGCCATCAGGGACAGCCGGGTTACTGAAGCTTTCTTT
CAIRDSRVTEAFF